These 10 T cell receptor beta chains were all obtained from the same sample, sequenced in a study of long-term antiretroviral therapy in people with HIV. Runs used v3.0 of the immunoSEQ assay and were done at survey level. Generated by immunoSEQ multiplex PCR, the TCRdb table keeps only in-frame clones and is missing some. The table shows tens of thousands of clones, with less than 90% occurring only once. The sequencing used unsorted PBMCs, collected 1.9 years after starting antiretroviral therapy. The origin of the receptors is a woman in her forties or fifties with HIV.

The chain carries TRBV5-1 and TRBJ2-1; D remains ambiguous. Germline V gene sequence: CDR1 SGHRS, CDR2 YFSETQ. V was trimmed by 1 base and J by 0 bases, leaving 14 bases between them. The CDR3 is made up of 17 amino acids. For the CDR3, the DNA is TGCGCCAGCAGCTTGTATGGTTCGAGGAGCTCCTACAATGAGCAGTTCTTC. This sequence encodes CASSLYGSRSSYNEQFF.

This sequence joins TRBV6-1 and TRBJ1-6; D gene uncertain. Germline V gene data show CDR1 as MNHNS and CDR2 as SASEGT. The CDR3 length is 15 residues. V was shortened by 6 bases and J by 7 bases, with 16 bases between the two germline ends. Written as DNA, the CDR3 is TGTGCCAGCAGGCCAAATGTGGTAGGGAATTCACCCCTCCACTTT. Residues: CASRPNVVGNSPLHF.

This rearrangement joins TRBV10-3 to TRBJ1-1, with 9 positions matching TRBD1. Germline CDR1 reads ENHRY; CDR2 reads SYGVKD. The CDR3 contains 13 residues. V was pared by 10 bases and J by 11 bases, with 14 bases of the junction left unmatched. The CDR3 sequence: CATEGTGGRWAFF. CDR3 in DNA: TGTGCCACCGAAGGAACAGGGGGCCGATGGGCTTTCTTT.

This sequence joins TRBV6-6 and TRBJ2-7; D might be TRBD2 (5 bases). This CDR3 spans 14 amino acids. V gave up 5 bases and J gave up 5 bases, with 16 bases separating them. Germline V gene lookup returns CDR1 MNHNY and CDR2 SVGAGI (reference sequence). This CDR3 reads CASSSPGMINEQYF. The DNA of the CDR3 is TGTGCCAGCAGTAGTCCGGGGATGATCAACGAGCAGTACTTC.

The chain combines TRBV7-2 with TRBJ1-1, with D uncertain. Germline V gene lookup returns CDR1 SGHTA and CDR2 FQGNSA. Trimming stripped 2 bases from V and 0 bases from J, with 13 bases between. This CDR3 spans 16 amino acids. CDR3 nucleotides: TGTGCCAGCAGCTTAACAAGTATTCAGATGAACACTGAAGCTTTCTTT. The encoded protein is CASSLTSIQMNTEAFF.

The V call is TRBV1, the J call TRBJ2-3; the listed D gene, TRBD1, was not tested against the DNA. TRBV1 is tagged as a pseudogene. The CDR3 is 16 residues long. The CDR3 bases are TGCACCAGCAGCCAAGATCGCCAGATTAGCACAGATACGCAGTATTTT. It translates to CTSSQDRQISTDTQYF.

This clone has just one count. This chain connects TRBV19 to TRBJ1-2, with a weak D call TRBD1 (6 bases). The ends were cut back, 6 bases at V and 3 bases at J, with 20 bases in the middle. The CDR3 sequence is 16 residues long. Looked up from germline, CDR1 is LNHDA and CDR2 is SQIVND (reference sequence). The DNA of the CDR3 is TGTGCCAGTAGCGGGGGGGCGTCGGGCACTTACTATGGCTACACCTTC. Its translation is CASSGGASGTYYGYTF.

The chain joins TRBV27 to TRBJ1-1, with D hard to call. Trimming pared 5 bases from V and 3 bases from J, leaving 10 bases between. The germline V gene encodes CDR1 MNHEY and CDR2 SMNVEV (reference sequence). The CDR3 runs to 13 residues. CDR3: CASSPPPHTEAFF. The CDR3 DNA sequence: TGTGCCAGCAGTCCCCCACCGCACACTGAAGCTTTCTTT.

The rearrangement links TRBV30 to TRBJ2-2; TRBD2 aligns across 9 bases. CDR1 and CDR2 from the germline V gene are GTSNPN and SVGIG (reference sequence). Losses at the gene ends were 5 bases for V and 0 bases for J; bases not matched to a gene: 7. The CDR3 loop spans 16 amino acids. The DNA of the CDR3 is TGTGCCTGGGAGGGCGCTAGCGGGACGAACACCGGGGAGCTGTTTTTT. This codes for CAWEGASGTNTGELFF.

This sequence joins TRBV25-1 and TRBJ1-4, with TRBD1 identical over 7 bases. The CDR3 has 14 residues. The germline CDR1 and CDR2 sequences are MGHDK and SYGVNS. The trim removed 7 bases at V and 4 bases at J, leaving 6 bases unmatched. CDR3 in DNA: TGTGCCAGCACCCCGGGACAGTTTAATGAAAAACTGTTTTTT. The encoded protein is CASTPGQFNEKLFF.